The T cell receptor beta chain described here comes from a study of blood T cell repertoires in COVID-19. Only in-frame clones appear in the TCRdb table, and some are missing; sequencing was by immunoSEQ multiplex PCR. The table includes about 110,000 clones, 69% detected once. This receptor was taken from a man older than 75 with acute or convalescent COVID-19. Sequencing input: peripheral blood.

In nucleotides, the CDR3 is TGTGCCAGCAGTTACTCGCCCTCTAGCGGGATCTACAATGAGCAGTTCTTC. Amino acid sequence: CASSYSPSSGIYNEQFF. J is TRBJ2-1 and V is TRBV6-2 or TRBV6-3; 9 bases fit TRBD2. Germline values: CDR1 MNHEY, CDR2 SVGEGT. J lost 3 bases, V lost 0 bases, and 6 bases had no gene match. CDR3 length: 17 residues.